This T cell receptor beta chain was recovered during a study of blood T cell repertoires in COVID-19. TCRdb keeps only in-frame clones here, not all; method: immunoSEQ multiplex PCR. This table holds 330,000 or so clones, 85% to 90% found once. Germline loops: CDR1 LNHNV, CDR2 YYDKDF (reference sequence). The CDR3 contains 15 residues. Trimming pared 0 bases from V and 2 bases from J, leaving 11 bases between. The study assigned cohorts using participant-reported clinical history. The source material was PBMCs or T cells enriched from blood (not recorded which). The chain uses TRBV15 and TRBJ2-7; TRBD2 is a possible D gene (6 bases). This clonotype was obtained from a woman under 40 who had been exposed to COVID-19. The CDR3: CATSRDLEGTYEQYF. The CDR3 DNA reads TGTGCCACCAGCAGAGATTTGGAGGGGACCTACGAGCAGTACTTC.